Each of the 32 T cell receptor beta chains below was sequenced from the same sample in a study of T cell repertoires in cytomegalovirus infection. These TCRs are of unknown antigen specificity. TCRdb reprocessed the reads with MiXCR, giving one entry per CDR3 protein. The sample includes roughly 990,000 distinct CDR3 sequences, approximately 32% of them seen just once. Source: cultured CD8+ T cells from PBMCs, taken from culture after CMV antigen stimulation. The receptor set was obtained from a human donor in good health (CMV status not recorded). Some clones in this sample may be carry-over from other donors' samples.

The V and J genes are TRBV29-1 and TRBJ2-4; 9 bases are a match to TRBD1. V lost 4 bases and J lost 6; bases outside the gene matches: 4. Per germline, CDR1 SQVTM and CDR2 ANQGSEA. The CDR3 has 13 amino acids. The CDR3 here is CSVGTGVANIQYF. CDR3 coding DNA: TGCAGCGTTGGGACAGGGGTAGCAAACATTCAGTACTTC.

This clonotype was found a few times. This chain links TRBV4-1 with TRBJ1-2; D gene uncertain. V was clipped by 3 bases and J by 8 bases, with 10 bases between them. Germline CDR1 and CDR2: MGHRA and YSYEKL. The CDR3 extends over 12 amino acids. The CDR3, as DNA: TGCGCCAGCAGCCAGGACCTCAGAGGCTACACCTTC. This sequence encodes CASSQDLRGYTF.

V and J are TRBV15 and TRBJ2-7; weak D call: TRBD1 (6 bases). The CDR3 length is 15 residues. Trimming stripped 3 bases from V and 4 bases from J, with 16 bases between. CDR1 and CDR2 from the germline V gene are LNHNV and YYDKDF (reference sequence). CDR3 nucleotide sequence: TGTGCCACCAGCAGCCCGGGACATGGGCCGTACGAGCAGTACTTC. Translating gives CATSSPGHGPYEQYF.

The chain couples TRBV7-3 to TRBJ2-5; 8 bases map to TRBD1. Germline V lookup: CDR1 SGHTA, CDR2 FQGTGA. The CDR3 runs to 16 residues. V was pared by 4 bases and J by 7 bases, with 14 bases of the junction left unmatched. CDR3 region: CASSSLVQGVMGTQYF. CDR3 nucleotides: TGTGCCAGCAGCTCGCTCGTACAGGGGGTAATGGGGACCCAGTACTTC.

This chain uses TRBV6-1 with TRBJ2-1, with TRBD1 identical over 7 bases. J gave up 10 bases and V 8 bases, and 5 bases lay outside the gene matches. Germline V gene data show CDR1 as MNHNS and CDR2 as SASEGT. CDR3 length equals 11 residues. CDR3 DNA sequence: TGTGCCAGCGTGATGGACAGGGAGCAGTTCTTC. Its protein product is CASVMDREQFF.

In this sample, this clonotype turned up a few times. This sequence joins TRBV12-3 or TRBV12-4 and TRBJ1-2; D gene uncertain. V shed 3 bases and J shed 8 bases, with 13 bases lying between them. This CDR3 is built from 13 residues. The CDR3 spells CASSFVAGGGYTF. The CDR3 nucleotides are TGTGCCAGCAGTTTTGTCGCAGGCGGAGGCTACACCTTC.

The rearrangement joins TRBV29-1 to TRBJ2-2; D perhaps matches TRBD2 (6 bases). CDR3 length: 15 amino acids. Germline CDR1 is SQVTM and CDR2 is ANQGSEA. Trimming cost V 1 base and J 1 base, with 10 bases left between them. CDR3 nucleotide sequence: TGCAGCGTTGAAGTGTGGGGGGAGAACACCGGGGAGCTGTTTTTT. Its translation is CSVEVWGENTGELFF.

The V and J genes are TRBV4-3 and TRBJ1-6; no clear D gene. V was cut by 0 bases and J by 5 bases, with 14 bases left in between. CDR1 is LGHNA, CDR2 YSLEER, per germline. The CDR3 is 17 residues long. This chain's CDR3 is CASSQERVLRNNSPLHF. DNA for the CDR3: TGCGCCAGCAGCCAAGAGCGGGTGCTCCGAAATAATTCACCCCTCCACTTT.

This clonotype was seen a handful of times. The rearrangement uses TRBV7-9 and TRBJ2-5; D gene ambiguous. Germline V gives CDR1 SEHNR, CDR2 FQNEAQ (reference sequence). The length of the CDR3 is 13 residues. Trimming cost V 7 bases and J 2 bases, with 11 bases left between them. Here the CDR3 DNA reads TGTGCCAGCACACCTGGATGGCAAGAGACCCAGTACTTC. It translates to CASTPGWQETQYF.

This clonotype was detected many times. The V and J genes are TRBV7-2 and TRBJ2-2; tentatively, D is TRBD2 (6 bases). V lost 6 bases, J lost 5 bases, and 10 bases lay in between. The CDR3 length is 13 residues. Germline V gene data show CDR1 as SGHTA and CDR2 as FQGNSA. Written as DNA, the CDR3 is TGTGCCAGCAGTGTAGGGAGGACCGGGGAGCTGTTTTTT. Amino acid sequence: CASSVGRTGELFF.

The chain is built from TRBV29-1 and TRBJ2-6, with D perhaps matching TRBD1 (5 bases). Trimming took off 3 bases at V and 0 bases at J, with 12 bases between the two ends. There are 16 residues in the CDR3. Germline lookup yields CDR1 SQVTM and CDR2 ANQGSEA. The CDR3, as DNA: TGCAGCGTTGAGGTCAGGGTAAACTCTGGGGCCAACGTCCTGACTTTC. This sequence encodes CSVEVRVNSGANVLTF.

The chain uses TRBV6-6 and TRBJ1-6, with TRBD1 matching 7 bases. V gave up 7 bases and J gave up 10 bases; unmatched junction bases: 7. CDR3 size: 13 residues. The germline CDR1 and CDR2 sequences are MNHNY and SVGAGI (reference sequence). CDR3: CASKIDRVSPLHF. Here the CDR3 DNA reads TGTGCCAGCAAAATCGACAGGGTCTCACCCCTCCACTTT.

The sample holds a few counts of this clonotype. The chain is built from TRBV7-6 and TRBJ2-7, with 10 positions matching TRBD1. With V trimmed by 4 bases and J by 4 bases, 7 bases remained unmatched. Germline V gene sequence: CDR1 SGHVS, CDR2 FNYEAQ. This CDR3 has 15 amino acids. The DNA of the CDR3 is TGTGCCAGCAGCTCCGGACAGGGGGAACAGTACGAGCAGTACTTC. Translating it yields CASSSGQGEQYEQYF. Complete variable domain (other parts from reference TRBV7-6 and TRBJ2-7): GAGVSQSPRYKVTKRGQDVALRCDPISGHVSLYWYRQALGQGPEFLTYFNYEAQQDKSGLPNDRFSAERPEGSISTLTIQRTEQRDSAMYRCASSSGQGEQYEQYFGPGTRLTVT.

This rearrangement joins TRBV3-1 to TRBJ1-4; perhaps TRBD1 as D (6 bases). CDR3 size: 15 residues. V was trimmed by 5 bases and J by 3 bases, leaving 13 bases between them. Germline V gene lookup returns CDR1 LGHDT and CDR2 YNNKEL (reference sequence). The CDR3 DNA reads TGTGCCAGCAGCTTCCGGACAGAAGCTAATGAAAAACTGTTTTTT. Protein sequence: CASSFRTEANEKLFF.

The V call is TRBV27, the J call TRBJ2-1; D not certain. This CDR3 is 15 amino acids long. Germline CDR1 and CDR2: MNHEY and SMNVEV (reference sequence). V lost 9 bases to trimming and J lost 0 bases, with 15 bases between them. DNA of the CDR3: TGTGCCAGTTATCAGGCCTTGAGCTCCTACAATGAGCAGTTCTTC. This sequence encodes CASYQALSSYNEQFF.

J is TRBJ2-1 and V is TRBV19; tentatively, D is TRBD1 (7 bases). V was clipped by 7 bases and J by 6 bases, with 19 bases between them. The CDR3 contains 15 residues. Germline-derived CDR1 and CDR2 are LNHDA and SQIVND (reference sequence). CDR3 residues: CASTDGAGTVNEQFF. The CDR3 coding sequence is TGTGCCAGTACAGATGGGGCGGGGACAGTCAATGAGCAGTTCTTC.

The rearrangement joins TRBV10-3 to TRBJ1-1; a possible D gene is TRBD1 (5 bases). With 7 bases removed from V and 3 bases from J, the gap between germline ends came to 18 bases. CDR1 is ENHRY and CDR2 is SYGVKD in the germline V gene. This CDR3 is built from 15 residues. CDR3 bases: TGTGCCATCACTCGGGACCCCTCCGAATACACTGAAGCTTTCTTT. Its protein is CAITRDPSEYTEAFF.

This clonotype was seen a handful of times. The rearrangement joins TRBV7-9 to TRBJ2-5, with D uncertain. The CDR3 totals 17 residues. From germline, CDR1 is SEHNR and CDR2 FQNEAQ (reference sequence). V dropped 5 bases and J dropped 0 bases, with 19 bases sitting between them. Here the CDR3 reads CASSPEFGRANQETQYF. For the CDR3, the DNA is TGTGCCAGCAGCCCCGAATTCGGTCGGGCGAACCAAGAGACCCAGTACTTC.

This clonotype was picked up a small number of times. The chain carries TRBV29-1 and TRBJ2-7, with a possible D match to TRBD1 (5 bases). The V end lost 4 bases, the J end lost 2 bases, and 12 bases lay between the germline ends. This CDR3 has 13 residues. The V gene's germline CDR1 is SQVTM and CDR2 ANQGSEA. CDR3 amino acids: CSVAERTTYEQYF. Written as DNA, the CDR3 is TGCAGCGTTGCTGAGAGGACAACCTACGAGCAGTACTTC.

This clonotype was recorded many times. This chain links TRBV7-2 with TRBJ2-3, with 7 bases that match TRBD1. CDR3 size: 14 residues. The trim removed 5 bases at V and 5 bases at J, leaving 7 bases unmatched. In germline, CDR1 is SGHTA, CDR2 FQGNSA. The CDR3 nucleotides read TGTGCCAGCAGCCCTTGGACAGGATTAGATACGCAGTATTTT. This sequence encodes CASSPWTGLDTQYF.

This rearrangement joins TRBV6-1 to TRBJ1-1; 7 bases are a match to TRBD1. This CDR3 comprises 15 residues. The trim removed 6 bases at V and 1 base at J, leaving 8 bases unmatched. Germline CDR1 reads MNHNS; CDR2 reads SASEGT. This chain's CDR3 is CASRGDSSANTEAFF. The CDR3 coding sequence is TGTGCCAGCAGGGGGGACAGTTCAGCGAACACTGAAGCTTTCTTT.

The rearrangement joins TRBV2 to TRBJ1-5, with a possible D match to TRBD1 (6 bases). Germline V lookup: CDR1 SNHLY, CDR2 FYNNEI. Trimming pared 8 bases from V and 4 bases from J, leaving 18 bases between. CDR3 length: 15 amino acids. The CDR3 spells CASGTGGAGNQPQHF. DNA for the CDR3: TGTGCCAGCGGGACGGGGGGGGCGGGAAATCAGCCCCAGCATTTT. Looking up the rest from reference TRBV2 and TRBJ1-5 gives the full variable domain: EPEVTQTPSHQVTQMGQEVILRCVPISNHLYFYWYRQILGQKVEFLVSFYNNEISEKSEIFDDQFSVERPDGSNFTLKIRSTKLEDSAMYFCASGTGGAGNQPQHFGDGTRLSIL.

This clonotype was counted many times. In nucleotides, the CDR3 is TGTGCCAGCAGTGAAGCAACCGGACCAAGCACAGATACGCAGTATTTT. It encodes CASSEATGPSTDTQYF. V gene TRBV6-1 combines with J gene TRBJ2-3; D unclear. Trimming took off 0 bases at V and 0 bases at J, with 10 bases between the two ends. Germline CDR1 and CDR2: MNHNS and SASEGT. The CDR3 totals 16 residues.

The chain recombines TRBV27 with TRBJ2-5; TRBD2 matches at 14 bases. The CDR3 is 17 residues long. Germline V gene sequence: CDR1 MNHEY, CDR2 SMNVEV (reference sequence). Trimming cost V 0 bases and J 5 bases; bases outside gene matches: 5. The CDR3 spells CASSLSGTSGGLETQYF. CDR3 DNA sequence: TGTGCCAGCAGTTTATCGGGGACTAGCGGGGGTTTGGAGACCCAGTACTTC.

In its sample, this clonotype was seen many times. V usage is TRBV7-2 and J usage is TRBJ1-2, with 7 bases fitting TRBD1. V was pared by 5 bases and J by 2 bases, with 8 bases of the junction left unmatched. Germline V gives CDR1 SGHTA, CDR2 FQGNSA. The CDR3 covers 15 residues. The CDR3 DNA reads as TGTGCCAGCAGCGTGAACAGGGGAGCCAACTATGGCTACACCTTC. Protein product: CASSVNRGANYGYTF.

This clonotype was observed a handful of times. The rearrangement joins TRBV20-1 to TRBJ1-6; D is ambiguous. Germline CDR1 and CDR2: DFQATT and SNEGSKA (reference sequence). CDR3 size: 15 residues. The V end was cut by 4 bases, the J end by 4 bases, with 14 bases between. This CDR3 is CSATRTVGYNSPLHF. CDR3 nucleotides: TGCAGTGCTACCCGTACCGTGGGTTATAATTCACCCCTCCACTTT.

The sample holds a few counts of this clonotype. V gene TRBV7-9 combines with J gene TRBJ2-7; TRBD2 aligns across 11 bases. The CDR3 runs to 15 residues. V was pared by 5 bases and J by 0 bases, with 3 bases of the junction left unmatched. Germline CDR1 is SEHNR and CDR2 is FQNEAQ (reference sequence). CDR3 in amino acids: CASSASGGHSYEQYV. In nucleotides, the CDR3 is TGTGCCAGCAGCGCTAGCGGGGGGCACTCCTACGAGCAGTACGTC.

The chain employs TRBV27 and TRBJ2-7; D is uncertain. With 2 bases removed from V and 5 bases from J, the gap between germline ends came to 16 bases. The CDR3 contains 15 residues. The germline V gene encodes CDR1 MNHEY and CDR2 SMNVEV (reference sequence). CDR3 coding DNA: TGTGCCAGCAGTTTACCCCCAGGTCCGAACCACGAGCAGTACTTC. Its protein is CASSLPPGPNHEQYF.

A note on this clonotype: One junction end disagrees with the germline gene, perhaps due to a read error. The V call is TRBV12-3 or TRBV12-4, the J call TRBJ2-1; D unclear. This CDR3 region has 13 residues. The CDR3 is CAGSLEPYNEQFF. CDR3 nucleotide sequence: TGTGCCGGCAGTTTAGAACCCTACAATGAGCAGTTCTTC.

This clonotype appeared a few times. The gene calls are TRBV27 and TRBJ2-7; weak D call: TRBD2 (5 bases). V was pared by 2 bases and J by 3 bases, with 17 bases between. CDR1 is MNHEY and CDR2 is SMNVEV in the germline V gene (reference sequence). The CDR3 covers 16 residues. The CDR3 bases are TGTGCCAGCAGTTTAACTGGGATAGCGAGAGTCTACGAGCAGTACTTC. It yields the protein CASSLTGIARVYEQYF.

In DNA, the CDR3 is TGTGCCAGGGAAATTAACACTGAAGCTTTCTTT. This translates into CAREINTEAFF. This chain links TRBV2 with TRBJ1-1; no firm D call. Germline V CDR1 and CDR2: SNHLY, FYNNEI. CDR3 length equals 11 residues. V dropped 9 bases and J dropped 2 bases, with 7 bases sitting between them.

The V gene is TRBV13, the J gene TRBJ2-5, with 8 bases that match TRBD1. CDR3 size: 15 residues. In germline, CDR1 is PRHDT, CDR2 FYEKMQ (reference sequence). J lost 0 bases, V lost 5 bases, and 5 bases had no gene match. The CDR3 region is CASSPRGRYQETQYF. The DNA for the CDR3 is TGTGCCAGCAGCCCCAGGGGGCGTTACCAAGAGACCCAGTACTTC.